These 10 T cell receptor beta chains share one sample of origin, sequenced in a study of identifying expanded T cells in peripheral blood (dated by TCRdb to about 2019). Library prep was done by the immunoSEQ multiplex PCR assay. TCRdb obtained this table from immuneACCESS and retained in-frame rearrangements with V and J assigned. These tables miss some clones; where compared with another copy, unresolved V genes account for less than half of the shortfall, and the remainder is unexplained. The sample data list 90,000 to 95,000 clones, and roughly 90% of these were observed just once. Under 6.5% of the sample rests with the top ten. The sequenced sample was blood. These receptors all stem from a person aged 18 to 75 in good health.

The CDR3 DNA reads as TGTGCCAGCCAGGGGCCATATGGAGATGGCGAGCAGTACTTC. It encodes CASQGPYGDGEQYF. V and J are TRBV7-9 and TRBJ2-7; the D gene is possibly TRBD1 (6 bases). With 8 bases removed from V and 6 bases from J, the gap between germline ends came to 20 bases. Germline values: CDR1 SEHNR, CDR2 FQNEAQ (reference sequence). The CDR3 totals 14 residues.

This clone came up once. J is TRBJ2-1 and V is TRBV4-1; the match to TRBD2 covers 8 bases. V shed 5 bases, J shed 2 bases, and the junction held 5 bases outside the gene matches. Germline V gene lookup returns CDR1 MGHRA and CDR2 YSYEKL. The CDR3 spans 15 residues. CDR3 amino acids: CASSETSDPYNEQFF. The CDR3 region has the DNA TGCGCCAGCAGCGAGACTAGCGACCCCTACAATGAGCAGTTCTTC.

CDR3 amino acids: CASTQEASAGTQYF. The CDR3 DNA reads TGCGCCAGCACGCAAGAGGCTTCGGCGGGGACCCAGTACTTC. The rearrangement uses TRBV4-1 and TRBJ2-5, with D maybe TRBD2 (5 bases). CDR1 is MGHRA, CDR2 YSYEKL, per germline. Trimming pared 7 bases from V and 7 bases from J, leaving 19 bases between. This CDR3 region has 14 residues.

The chain employs TRBV11-2 and TRBJ2-2; D not resolved. Between the trimmed V and J ends, which lost 3 bases and 2 bases, there was a span of 10 bases. The germline V gene has CDR1 SGHAT and CDR2 FQNNGV. The CDR3 extends over 15 amino acids. CDR3: CASSFGPSNTGELFF. CDR3 nucleotide sequence: TGTGCCAGCAGCTTCGGACCTTCCAACACCGGGGAGCTGTTTTTT.

The V and J genes are TRBV2 and TRBJ1-3; unclear D gene. The CDR3 is 12 amino acids. Germline CDR1 is SNHLY and CDR2 is FYNNEI. V dropped 4 bases and J dropped 4 bases, with 5 bases sitting between them. CDR3 sequence (DNA): TGTGCCAGCAGTGTTTACGGAAACACCATATATTTT. Its protein is CASSVYGNTIYF.

The V call is TRBV19, the J call TRBJ2-7; D tentatively fits TRBD1 or TRBD2 (5 bases each). The CDR3 is 14 residues long. CDR1 is LNHDA, CDR2 SQIVND, per germline (reference sequence). Trimming took off 7 bases at V and 3 bases at J, with 16 bases between the two ends. The CDR3 coding sequence is TGTGCCAGTATGGGGGAGAGCAGTCTCTACGAGCAGTACTTC. Translation: CASMGESSLYEQYF.

The chain uses TRBV5-1 and TRBJ2-7; the D gene is possibly TRBD1 (5 bases). This CDR3 has 14 amino acids. In germline, CDR1 is SGHRS, CDR2 YFSETQ. V shed 4 bases and J shed 3 bases, with 14 bases lying between them. The CDR3 is CASSGATTNYEQYF. The CDR3 DNA follows: TGCGCCAGCAGCGGGGCGACAACCAACTACGAGCAGTACTTC. The whole variable domain, filled in from reference TRBV5-1 and TRBJ2-7, reads KAGVTQTPRYLIKTRGQQVTLSCSPISGHRSVSWYQQTPGQGLQFLFEYFSETQRNKGNFPGRFSGRQFSNSRSEMNVSTLELGDSALYLCASSGATTNYEQYFGPGTRLTVT.

The J gene is TRBJ2-3, the V gene TRBV6-6; D remains unclear. This CDR3 region has 13 residues. The germline V gene has CDR1 MNHNY and CDR2 SVGAGI (reference sequence). Trimming left V 8 bases short and J 4 bases short, with 13 bases between. Here the CDR3 reads CASRLPQADTQYF. DNA for the CDR3: TGTGCCAGCCGATTACCCCAGGCAGATACGCAGTATTTT.

This clone was counted between two and nine times. The rearrangement joins TRBV19 to TRBJ1-5; 7 bases map to TRBD1. V shed 3 bases, J shed 6 bases, and the junction held 11 bases outside the gene matches. Germline V CDR1 and CDR2: LNHDA, SQIVND (reference sequence). The CDR3 consists of 16 residues. This chain's CDR3 is CASSIPWTGRGQPQHF. As DNA, the CDR3 is TGTGCCAGTAGTATCCCTTGGACAGGACGGGGTCAGCCCCAGCATTTT. Complete variable domain (other parts from reference TRBV19 and TRBJ1-5): DGGITQSPKYLFRKEGQNVTLSCEQNLNHDAMYWYRQDPGQGLRLIYYSQIVNDFQKGDIAEGYSVSREKKESFPLTVTSAQKNPTAFYLCASSIPWTGRGQPQHFGDGTRLSIL.

This clone appeared a few times. The V gene is TRBV5-1, the J gene TRBJ1-1; 11 positions agree with TRBD1. Germline loops: CDR1 SGHRS, CDR2 YFSETQ. This CDR3 region has 15 residues. J lost 0 bases, V lost 4 bases, and 2 bases had no gene match. CDR3 nucleotide sequence: TGCGCCAGCAGCCGGACAGGGGGCATGAACACTGAAGCTTTCTTT. It codes for CASSRTGGMNTEAFF.